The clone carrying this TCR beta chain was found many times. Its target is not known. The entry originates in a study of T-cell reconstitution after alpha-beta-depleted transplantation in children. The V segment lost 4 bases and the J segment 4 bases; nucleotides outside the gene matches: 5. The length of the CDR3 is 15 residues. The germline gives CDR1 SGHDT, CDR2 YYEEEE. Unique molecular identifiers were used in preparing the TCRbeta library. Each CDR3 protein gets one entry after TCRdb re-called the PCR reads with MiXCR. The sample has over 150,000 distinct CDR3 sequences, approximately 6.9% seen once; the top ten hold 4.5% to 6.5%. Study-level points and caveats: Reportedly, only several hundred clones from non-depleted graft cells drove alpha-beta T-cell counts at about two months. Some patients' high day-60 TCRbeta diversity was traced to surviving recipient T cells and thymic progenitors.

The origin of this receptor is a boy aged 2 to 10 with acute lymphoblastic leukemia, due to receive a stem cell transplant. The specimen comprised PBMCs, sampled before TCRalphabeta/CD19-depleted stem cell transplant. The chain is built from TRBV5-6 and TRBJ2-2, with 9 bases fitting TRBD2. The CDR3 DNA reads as TGTGCCAGCAGCGACCTAGCGGGGCCCACCGGGGAGCTGTTTTTT. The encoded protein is CASSDLAGPTGELFF.